These T cell receptor beta chains were read from a single sample in a study of T cells in narcolepsy. TCRdb's table, derived via immunoSEQ multiplex PCR, lists solely in-frame clones and lacks some. The repertoire holds about 32,000 clones, with around 83% as singletons. The sample was memory (CD45RA-) CD4+ T cells from blood. The receptors shown here come from a human donor in good health. CDR3s include the opening cysteine and the closing phenylalanine or tryptophan. D genes are given only for firm matches. The size field is filled for only some rows; it gives once, few, many or a size class.

TGTGCCAGCAGGCTAGATGGGGGACTAACCGGGGAGCTGTTTTTT CASRLDGGLTGELFF TRBJ2-2 TRBD2 few TRBV7-8
TGTGCCAGCAGGAAGGACGGCGTCTCTGGAAACACCATATATTTT CASRKDGVSGNTIYF TRBJ1-3 - - TRBV6-5
TGTGCCAGCAGTATGAGGGGGAGTTTTACTGAAGCTTTCTTT CASSMRGSFTEAFF TRBJ1-1 - - TRBV28
TGTGCCAGCAGCCGGGCCTCTTCGTACAATGAGCAGTTCTTC CASSRASSYNEQFF TRBJ2-1 - - TRBV7-2
TGCGCCAGCAGCTTGGCAGGGAACCGAGAGACCCAGTACTTC CASSLAGNRETQYF TRBJ2-5 - - TRBV5-1
TGTGCCAGCAGGAAGGACAGGGGGGCCACTGAAGCTTTCTTT CASRKDRGATEAFF TRBJ1-1 TRBD1 once TRBV2
TGTGCCAGCATTGGGTTTGCTCACGAGCAGTACTTC CASIGFAHEQYF TRBJ2-7 - - TRBV6-5
TGTGCCAGCAGCTTCACCGAGTCTCCGTTCTACGAGCAGTACTTC CASSFTESPFYEQYF TRBJ2-7 - few TRBV5-5
TGCGCCAGCAGCCAAGAGGGTGCGGCTAGCAGGTACAATGAGCAGTTCTTC CASSQEGAASRYNEQFF TRBJ2-1 - - TRBV4-1
TGTGCCAGTAGTACAGGGGGCTACGATGCAGATACGCAGTATTTT CASSTGGYDADTQYF TRBJ2-3 TRBD1 - TRBV19
TGTGCCAGCAGTTCCCGGGTCGAGGGAAGCGAAAAACTGTTTTTT CASSSRVEGSEKLFF TRBJ1-4 - - TRBV28
TGTGCCAGCAGCTCTCAGACAGGGGTCCAAAACATTCAGTACTTC CASSSQTGVQNIQYF TRBJ2-4 TRBD1 few TRBV5-4
TGTGCCAGCAGCGCACAGGGTTTAAGCTCTGGAAACACCATATATTTT CASSAQGLSSGNTIYF TRBJ1-3 - once TRBV7-2
TGTGCCAGCAGTGGGGGAAGGGGATATAATTCACCCCTCCACTTT CASSGGRGYNSPLHF TRBJ1-6 - - TRBV2
TGCAGCGTAAAAACCGGGACGGGGACCTATGGCTACACCTTC CSVKTGTGTYGYTF TRBJ1-2 - - TRBV29-1
TGTGCCAGCAGCGTAATTGTCGGGGAGGGGAATGAGCAGTTCTTC CASSVIVGEGNEQFF TRBJ2-1 TRBD2 - TRBV9
TGCGCCAGCAGCCCAGGGACTAGCGGGGCGGATACGCAGTATTTT CASSPGTSGADTQYF TRBJ2-3 TRBD2 - TRBV4-3
TGTGCCAGCAGCTTAGAGTGGTCGGTCGGAGCTTTCTTT CASSLEWSVGAFF TRBJ1-1 - - TRBV7-2
TGCGCCAGCAGCTTGGGACAGGGGAATCAGCAGTATTTT CASSLGQGNQQYF TRBJ2-3 TRBD1 - TRBV5-1
TGTGCCAGCATGACAGGGAAGGAGACCCAGTACTTC CASMTGKETQYF TRBJ2-5 TRBD1 - TRBV28
TGCGCCAGAACTACGACGGGACAGGGAAGTAATGAGCAGTTCTTC CARTTTGQGSNEQFF TRBJ2-1 TRBD1 - TRBV10-1
TGTGCCAGCAGCTCAGGACAGGGATCCTACAATGAGCAGTTCTTC CASSSGQGSYNEQFF TRBJ2-1 TRBD1 - TRBV7-9
TGTGCCAGCAGCTTATTCTGGACTAGCGGGGCCCCAGATACGCAGTATTTT CASSLFWTSGAPDTQYF TRBJ2-3 TRBD2 once TRBV7-9
TGTGCCATCAGCCGGGACAGGGACCAGCCCCAGCATTTT CAISRDRDQPQHF TRBJ1-5 TRBD1 - TRBV10-3
TGTGCCAGCAGTGAATACCCCGCCGGGACCTACAATGAGCAGTTCTTC CASSEYPAGTYNEQFF TRBJ2-1 - - TRBV25-1
TGTGCCAGCAGTCCAAACTCCCGGGGCAGGGGAAGCTACACCTTC CASSPNSRGRGSYTF TRBJ1-2 - - TRBV25-1
TGTGCCAGTAGACGGCGCGTGGCCGGGGAGCTGTTTTTT CASRRRVAGELFF TRBJ2-2 - once TRBV19
TGTGCCAGCTCACCAGGCCGACACTCTGGAAACACCATATATTTT CASSPGRHSGNTIYF TRBJ1-3 - - TRBV18
TGTGCCAGCAGCTTAGGGTTGACCACTGAAGCTTTCTTT CASSLGLTTEAFF TRBJ1-1 - - TRBV7-9
TGTGCCAGCAGTGTCAGACTAGAGAACACCGGGGAGCTGTTTTTT CASSVRLENTGELFF TRBJ2-2 - - TRBV27
TGCGCCAGCAGCTACCTAGCGGGGAACCAAGAGACCCAGTACTTC CASSYLAGNQETQYF TRBJ2-5 TRBD2 - TRBV5-1
TGTGCCAGCAGGCTATCAGGGTTGGGTAATGAAAAACTGTTTTTT CASRLSGLGNEKLFF TRBJ1-4 - few TRBV2
TGTGCCTGGAGTGTACGTCCCGGGACAGGGAACACCGGGGAGCTGTTTTTT CAWSVRPGTGNTGELFF TRBJ2-2 TRBD1 - TRBV30
TGTGCCAGCAGAAAACAGGGGGCGCGGAACACTGAAGCTTTCTTT CASRKQGARNTEAFF TRBJ1-1 TRBD1 - TRBV6-1
TGTGCCAGCAGCTTGGGGGGCTCGAACACCGGGGAGCTGTTTTTT CASSLGGSNTGELFF TRBJ2-2 - - TRBV5-4
TGTGCCAGCAGTTACGGCGAGAGCGGGAACTATGGCTACACCTTC CASSYGESGNYGYTF TRBJ1-2 - few TRBV6-5
TGCGCCAGCAGTAACTCGGCAGGGCTTAGAGTCGGGGATGAGCAGTTCTTC CASSNSAGLRVGDEQFF TRBJ2-1 - - TRBV4-3
TGTGCCAGCAGGGGACAGGGCTCGGGGGATGAGCAGTTCTTC CASRGQGSGDEQFF TRBJ2-1 TRBD1 - TRBV7-8
TGTGCCAGCTGCGGACAGGTGCAAGAGACCCAGTACTTC CASCGQVQETQYF TRBJ2-5 TRBD1 - TRBV2
TGTGCCAACAGCATTTGGACAGTCTCTGGGGCCAACGTCCTGACTTTC CANSIWTVSGANVLTF TRBJ2-6 - - TRBV5-8
TGTGCTAGTGGTTGGTCGGCGGGGGGCCCTAATCAGCCCCAGCATTTT CASGWSAGGPNQPQHF TRBJ1-5 - - TRBV12-5
TGTGCCAGCAGTGAGCACACAGGGGGCACTGGCTACACCTTC CASSEHTGGTGYTF TRBJ1-2 TRBD1 - TRBV28
TGTGCCAGCAGACCTCGGAGGGAGGGGGATGGCTACACCTTC CASRPRREGDGYTF TRBJ1-2 - - TRBV6-6
TGCGCCAGCAGCTCCCTTCGAAGTGGTAGCACTGAAGCTTTCTTT CASSSLRSGSTEAFF TRBJ1-1 - - TRBV5-1
TGTGCCATCAGTGATCTTAACGCAGGGGCCGGGGAGCTGTTTTTT CAISDLNAGAGELFF TRBJ2-2 - - TRBV10-3
TGTGCCAGTAGTATAGCTGAGGGACGGGTCCGGGGCAATCAGCCCCAGCATTTT CASSIAEGRVRGNQPQHF TRBJ1-5 - - TRBV19
TGTGCCAGCAAAGTAGTCTGGAATGAGCAGTTCTTC CASKVVWNEQFF TRBJ2-1 - - TRBV6-1
TGTGCCAGTAGTATGGACTCTGGAAACACCATATATTTT CASSMDSGNTIYF TRBJ1-3 - - TRBV19
TGTGCCAGTATTGGGGCAGGGGCGCGGGTAGGGGCCAACGTCCTGACTTTC CASIGAGARVGANVLTF TRBJ2-6 - - TRBV19
TGTGCCAGCAGCTCCCAGAGCCAAGAGACCCAGTACTTC CASSSQSQETQYF TRBJ2-5 - - TRBV11-3
TGTGCCAGCAGCCGCAGGGGTCGGGGCACTGAAGCTTTCTTT CASSRRGRGTEAFF TRBJ1-1 - - TRBV7-2
TGTGCCAGCAGGAGGCTCGGGTCCCAAAGCTCTGAAGCTTTCTTT CASRRLGSQSSEAFF TRBJ1-1 - - TRBV28
TGCAGCGTTGCCCCGCTAGCCCCCAATGAGCAGTTCTTC CSVAPLAPNEQFF TRBJ2-1 - once TRBV29-1
TGTGCCAGCAGCCCAAAGGGACAGCAAGACAATGAGCAGTTCTTC CASSPKGQQDNEQFF TRBJ2-1 TRBD1 - TRBV7-9
TGTGCCATCAGTGAGTCGCGAAGACAGGGGCAGAACACTGAAGCTTTCTTT CAISESRRQGQNTEAFF TRBJ1-1 TRBD1 few TRBV10-3
TGTGCCAGCAGTTTAAATTATGGGACAGGGGGGCGGAGGGGTCAGCCCCAGCATTTT CASSLNYGTGGRRGQPQHF TRBJ1-5 TRBD1 - TRBV27
TGTGCCAGCAGTCTACACAGGGGGCGCACCGGGGAGCTGTTTTTT CASSLHRGRTGELFF TRBJ2-2 TRBD1 - TRBV6-1
TGTGCCAGCACGGGGACTAGCGGCTACGAGCAGTACTTC CASTGTSGYEQYF TRBJ2-7 TRBD2 once TRBV6-5
TGTGCCAGTAGTATGGGCCTCCCTTCGAGAGAAAAACTGTTTTTT CASSMGLPSREKLFF TRBJ1-4 - - TRBV19
TGTGCCAGCAGTGAAGTTTCCATAGGCCCATATGGCTACACCTTC CASSEVSIGPYGYTF TRBJ1-2 - once TRBV2